This T cell receptor beta chain was profiled in a study of blood T cell repertoires in COVID-19. About the research overall: Whether acute or convalescent, the COVID-19 samples came from the United States, Italy and Spain.

There are 14 residues in the CDR3. The V and J ends lost 5 bases and 6 bases, in that order; junction bases with no gene match: 6. In germline, CDR1 is MGHDK, CDR2 SYGVNS. In the original analysis: Researchers report that nucleated cell counts were estimated from reference gene primer amplification. Using immunoSEQ multiplex PCR, the repertoire was profiled, and TCRdb retains in-frame clones only, with some absent. V, J and clone size are those of that table, while D and trimming were read from the DNA. Among approximately 300,000 clones, around 90% were seen once, and the ten largest hold 5% to 5.5%. Living in 24 US areas, the participants were between roughly 18 and 90 years of age. Cohorts were assigned according to the clinical history that participants reported.

This chain links TRBV25-1 with TRBJ1-2; TRBD1 matches at 10 bases. The sample consisted of PBMCs or T cells enriched from blood (not recorded which). The clonotype comes from a man aged 60 to 75 who had recovered from COVID-19. CDR3 DNA: TGTGCCAGCAGTAGGACAGGGGGTGGGGATGGCTACACCTTC. This sequence encodes CASSRTGGGDGYTF.